The TCR beta chain under discussion was sequenced for a study of monozygotic twins with inflammatory bowel disease. The CDR3 consists of 14 residues. Germline lookup yields CDR1 SGHNT and CDR2 YYREEE (reference sequence). Each donor supplied more than 2 ml of blood. The template-switching step introduced UMIs that carried a 6-nucleotide sample barcode. TCRdb re-called the 5' RACE reads and catalogs CDR3 proteins one per entry, DNA excluded. The table lists approximately 390,000 distinct CDR3 sequences. The specimen was blood. The gene calls are TRBV5-4 and TRBJ1-2; TCRdb indicates TRBD1, and absent DNA this call remains unverified. This TCR came from a human donor with ulcerative colitis or Crohn's disease, or a healthy co-twin of an affected twin (not recorded which). CDR3 in amino acids: CASREQVLGDGYTF.